What follows is one T cell receptor beta chain and its context. This clone was seen a few times. It has no known antigen specificity. No clone much larger than this one lies a single base away; base qualities are absent. The sample belongs to a study of blood T cell repertoires in COVID-19 (dated by TCRdb to the early 2020s). Regarding the research as a whole: Samples from collaborators originated in the United States, Italy and Spain and spanned both the acute and convalescent phases of COVID-19. Samples came from the ongoing ImmuneRACE study (first 160 participants) plus 1,254 subjects from 6 global collaborators. Where available, HLA class I and class II types were obtained from metadata supplied by the sample provider rather than from assay-based typing. The prospective study material was composed of cDNA or gDNA derived from T cells, B-cell-depleted T cells, or PBMCs. Deeply sampled blood TCRbeta repertoires from subjects exposed to, actively infected with, or recovered from COVID-19 were included in the dataset. The repertoires were made available in a free public database intended to serve as a resource for research on the immune response to SARS-CoV-2. The sample metadata nearly always contained a de-identified subject ID, COVID-19 status, age in years and sex. The paper as a whole reports these results and caveats: Clinical and demographic metadata were provided uncurated, with the amount varying by source and participant.

The germline V gene encodes CDR1 SEHNR and CDR2 FQNEAQ (reference sequence). V is clipped by 5 bases and J by 3 bases, and the sequence between their germline boundaries is 14 bases long. The CDR3 starts with the cysteine, ends with the phenylalanine, and has 14 residues. Left in the record is the CDR3 DNA by itself, 42 bases read in frame from the first base. Each collaborating institution followed its own protocols to collect whole blood in K2EDTA tubes. For TCRbeta analysis, collaborator samples were shipped as frozen whole blood, as isolated PBMCs, or as DNA extracted from either sample type. TCRbeta CDR3 regions were amplified from genomic DNA by means of the immunoSEQ Assay, a bias-controlled multiplex PCR. Concerning the study's data processing: Nucleated cell counts per sample were estimated from amplification of reference gene primers within the assay. To quantify the absolute abundance of each unique TCRbeta CDR3 rearrangement, sequence reads were collapsed and filtered. For each sample, productive Simpson clonality was calculated as the square root of Simpson's diversity index across productive rearrangements. TCRdb re-hosts the immuneACCESS table, in-frame sequences only. Its copies lack some clones; in the studies checked, an unresolved V gene accounts for under half of them, and the cause for the rest is not known. That table gives V, J and clone size, and the DNA gave D and trimming. For this sample the table gives tens of thousands of clones, of which roughly 83% were detected only once. The ten top clones hold about 2.5% of the sample.

Sequenced material: peripheral blood. The chain is made from TRBV7-9 and TRBJ2-7; a weak D assignment points to TRBD2 (5 bases agree). The receptor was derived from a man aged 80 or over with active or convalescent COVID-19. The CDR3 reads CASSPDWRNYEQYF. The nucleotide sequence is TGTGCCAGCAGCCCGGACTGGCGGAACTACGAGCAGTACTTC.